One sample yielded the 9 T cell receptor beta chains listed below, sequenced in a study of early T cells in non-severe SARS-CoV-2 infection. TCRdb re-called the 5' RACE reads through MiXCR, storing one row per CDR3 protein. The sample holds about 50,000 distinct CDR3 sequences, less than 15% seen once. The input for sequencing was whole blood, taken at baseline. All receptors derive from an adult who was a healthcare worker with PCR-confirmed SARS-CoV-2 infection or an uninfected control (not recorded which).

The chain is built from TRBV28 and TRBJ1-5; D unclear. The length of the CDR3 is 15 residues. The germline CDR1 and CDR2 sequences are MDHEN and SYDVKM. V was trimmed by 7 bases and J by 3 bases, leaving 16 bases between them. CDR3 amino acids: CASTRVFGVNQPQHF. CDR3 bases: TGTGCCAGCACCCGGGTCTTCGGAGTCAATCAGCCCCAGCATTTT.

This clonotype was seen many times. The chain couples TRBV28 to TRBJ2-7, with 13 bases aligning to TRBD2. There are 16 residues in the CDR3. CDR1 is MDHEN and CDR2 is SYDVKM in the germline V gene. The junction had 11 bases not matched to a gene; V was cut back by 5 bases and J by 7 bases. The CDR3 bases are TGTGCCAGCAGTCCCCAACGGACTAGCGGGAGTGAAGAGCAGTACTTC. Translation: CASSPQRTSGSEEQYF. Full variable domain (rest looked up from reference TRBV28 and TRBJ2-7): DVKVTQSSRYLVKRTGEKVFLECVQDMDHENMFWYRQDPGLGLRLIYFSYDVKMKEKGDIPEGYSVSREKKERFSLILESASTNQTSMYLCASSPQRTSGSEEQYFGPGTRLTVT.

This clonotype was recorded at least ten times. This chain joins TRBV25-1 and TRBJ2-7; perhaps TRBD2 as D (6 bases). Trimming removed 4 bases from V and 5 bases from J, with 9 bases in between. The CDR3 covers 12 residues. CDR1 MGHDK and CDR2 SYGVNS come from the germline V gene. The CDR3 nucleotides read TGTGCCAGCAGTGCGACTAGTCACGAGCAGTACTTC. It specifies CASSATSHEQYF.

Ten or more counts support this clonotype. The chain joins TRBV7-9 to TRBJ2-7, with D perhaps matching TRBD2 (5 bases). The CDR3 contains 13 residues. Germline V CDR1 and CDR2: SEHNR, FQNEAQ (reference sequence). V was shortened by 8 bases and J by 2 bases, with 13 bases between the two germline ends. The DNA of the CDR3 is TGTGCCAGCGGCGGCGGGCGGGCCTACGAGCAGTACTTC. It yields the protein CASGGGRAYEQYF.

The chain links TRBV7-6 to TRBJ1-1; D remains unclear. There are 15 residues in the CDR3. V was cut by 6 bases and J by 3 bases, with 17 bases left in between. CDR1 SGHVS and CDR2 FNYEAQ come from the germline V gene. DNA of the CDR3: TGTGCCAGCAGTAGGGCTCCCTCCCCTGACACTGAAGCTTTCTTT. This codes for CASSRAPSPDTEAFF.

This chain uses TRBV6-2 or TRBV6-3 with TRBJ2-2; TRBD2 might be the D (6 bases). V lost 6 bases and J 5 bases, leaving 13 bases between the germline ends. This CDR3 comprises 14 residues. Germline CDR1 is MNHEY and CDR2 is SVGEGT. The CDR3, as DNA: TGTGCCAGCAGACGGACGGGAGAAACCGGGGAGCTGTTTTTT. Residues: CASRRTGETGELFF.

In this sample, this clonotype turned up many times. Written as DNA, the CDR3 is TGCAGTGCTAGTCCCCTTGACAGATCGAACACTGAAGCTTTCTTT. Translated: CSASPLDRSNTEAFF. J is TRBJ1-1 and V is TRBV20-1; D may be TRBD1 (5 bases). Germline assignment: CDR1 DFQATT and CDR2 SNEGSKA (reference sequence). The CDR3 length is 15 residues. V was shortened by 3 bases and J by 1 base, with 15 bases between the two germline ends.

This clonotype was observed many times. The DNA of the CDR3 is TGTGCCAGCAGTTTGGGGGGACTAGCGGGAGGGCCGAGTGTGAATGAGCAGTTCTTC. Translating it yields CASSLGGLAGGPSVNEQFF. This chain joins TRBV27 and TRBJ2-1, with 16 bases matching TRBD2. The junction had 12 bases not matched to a gene; V was cut back by 3 bases and J by 7 bases. The CDR3 sequence is 19 residues long. Germline V CDR1 and CDR2: MNHEY, SMNVEV (reference sequence).

This clonotype was recorded a few times. The chain couples TRBV7-3 to TRBJ2-5; no clear D. CDR3 length: 13 residues. Looked up from germline, CDR1 is SGHTA and CDR2 is FQGTGA. The germline V and J ends were trimmed by 5 bases and 5 bases, with 12 bases remaining between them. CDR3 region: CASSNAHGETQYF. For the CDR3, the DNA is TGTGCCAGCAGCAATGCGCACGGGGAGACCCAGTACTTC. Using reference TRBV7-3 and TRBJ2-5 for the parts outside the CDR3, the full variable domain is GAGVSQTPSNKVTEKGKYVELRCDPISGHTALYWYRQSLGQGPEFLIYFQGTGAADDSGLPNDRFFAVRPEGSVSTLKIQRTERGDSAVYLCASSNAHGETQYFGPGTRLLVL.